One T cell receptor (beta chain) is described in this entry. The antigen is undetermined. This specimen comes from a study of post-analysis software for immune sequencing data. Background on the study: Recorded disease courses covered relapsing-remitting, secondary progressive and progressive-relapsing multiple sclerosis. Some patients had no subtype annotation.

Study-wide results and limits: Co-batched samples clustered tightly together by F measure. There were five TRBV segments more frequent in patients than controls, and TRBV5-6, TRBV5-1 and TRBV20-1 were among them.

Per germline, CDR1 LGHDT and CDR2 YNNKEL (reference sequence). The CDR3 extends over 14 amino acids. V shed 4 bases and J 4 bases; nucleotides not matched to a gene: 7. Presence of unique molecular identifiers characterized the TCR beta cDNA libraries. TCRdb reanalysed the PCR reads using MiXCR and keeps one entry per CDR3 protein. The table includes fewer than 600,000 distinct CDR3 sequences, roughly 45% detected once. The receptor's source is a girl between 5 and 17 years old with multiple sclerosis. The sequencing input was blood. The chain is built from TRBV3-1 and TRBJ2-7, with TRBD2 matching over 7 bases. The CDR3 sequence: CASSLPSGIYEQYF. DNA for the CDR3: TGTGCCAGCAGCCTTCCTAGCGGTATATACGAGCAGTACTTC.